The text below deals with one T cell receptor beta chain. The germline V gene has CDR1 SGHDN and CDR2 FVKESK. This CDR3 is 13 amino acids long. J gave up 10 bases and V 4 bases, and 7 bases lay outside the gene matches. As handled by the study authors: The authors estimated nucleated cell counts from reference gene primer amplification. Data came from immunoSEQ multiplex PCR; TCRdb stores just in-frame clones and leaves some out. V and J calls and clone size are as listed in that table; D and trimming were resolved from the DNA. The sample comprises fewer than 100,000 clones, about nine tenths of which are singletons, and 4.5% to 5.5% rests with the top ten. This specimen comes from a study of blood T cell repertoires in COVID-19. Study as a whole: In each case, the material was cDNA or gDNA derived from T cells, B-cell-depleted T cells, or PBMCs.

The chain carries TRBV14 and TRBJ1-1; 9 positions agree with TRBD1. The sequenced sample consisted of peripheral blood. This clonotype originated in an elderly woman with acute or convalescent COVID-19. The CDR3 sequence: CASSPRQGGIAFF. CDR3 DNA: TGTGCCAGCAGCCCGCGACAGGGGGGGATAGCTTTCTTT.